This T cell receptor beta chain was captured in a study of blood T cell repertoires in COVID-19 (dated by TCRdb to the early 2020s). Looking at the study overall: Collaborator samples came from the United States, Italy and Spain and covered acute and convalescent phases of COVID-19. Nearly every sample came with metadata listing a de-identified subject ID, COVID-19 status, age in years and sex. The repertoires were made available in a free public database intended to serve as a resource for research on the immune response to SARS-CoV-2. Samples were obtained from the ongoing ImmuneRACE study (first 160 participants) and from 1,200 or so subjects provided by 6 global collaborators. Where available, HLA class I and class II types were taken from metadata supplied by the sample provider and were not determined by assay-based typing. The material from the prospective study consisted of cDNA or gDNA derived from T cells, B-cell-depleted T cells, or PBMCs. Deeply sampled blood TCRbeta repertoires from subjects exposed to, actively infected with, or recovered from COVID-19 were included in the dataset.

Broader findings and caveats from the paper: Clinical and demographic metadata were provided uncurated, with the amount varying by source and participant.

Collaborating institutions collected whole blood in K2EDTA tubes following their own protocols. For TCRbeta analysis, collaborators shipped samples in one of three forms: frozen whole blood, isolated PBMCs, or DNA extracted from either of those sample types. The immunoSEQ Assay, a bias-controlled multiplex PCR, was used to amplify TCRbeta CDR3 regions from genomic DNA. Per the source publication's procedure: The number of nucleated cells in each sample was estimated from the amplification of reference gene primers within the assay. Sequence reads were collapsed and filtered to measure the absolute abundance of every unique TCRbeta CDR3 rearrangement. Productive Simpson clonality was computed per sample as the square root of Simpson's diversity index over productive rearrangements. Not all clones reach the TCRdb copy of this immuneACCESS table, which keeps in-frame sequences only. Checked studies attribute under half of the gap to unresolved V genes and leave the rest unexplained. The V and J calls and clone size come from that table; D and trimming were worked out from the DNA. The sample table lists around 380,000 clones, more than 65% of them with a count of one. The ten biggest clones cover over 0.95% of the sample.

This clone occurred once. It lacks a known antigen. The input lacks base qualities; no much larger clone sits a single base away. From cysteine to phenylalanine, the CDR3 is 16 amino acids long. Only the CDR3 part of the read is kept: 48 bases, read in frame from the first base. The germline V gene supplies CDR1 KGHSH and CDR2 LQKENI. V ends up 6 bases short and J 4 bases short, with an unmatched junction base count of 6. The chain employs TRBV18 and TRBJ2-1, and TRBD2 matches 13 of the central bases. The sample consisted of peripheral blood. The TCR was taken from a human donor with acute or convalescent COVID-19. The donor label of this sample is uncertain. CDR3 sequence: CASSLRTSGGYNEQFF. The DNA reads as follows: TGTGCCAGCTCCCTGAGGACTAGCGGGGGATACAATGAGCAGTTCTTC.